The T cell receptor (beta chain) described here comes from a study of blood T cell repertoires in COVID-19. Trimming at V came to 6 bases and at J to 2 bases, leaving 7 bases not matched to a gene. CDR3 length equals 16 residues. The germline V gene has CDR1 KGHSH and CDR2 LQKENI. Here immunoSEQ multiplex PCR was the method, and the copy in TCRdb shows in-frame clones only, minus some. The sample includes about 220,000 clones, almost 90% of them seen just once. This clone was seen only a few times. The chain has TRBV18 and TRBJ1-5, with TRBD1 matching over 10 bases. The clonotype comes from a woman between 50 and 59 years old with acute COVID-19. The specimen sequenced was PBMCs or T cells enriched from blood (not recorded which). The DNA of the CDR3 is TGTGCCAGCTCTTACCGGGACAGGGGAGGCAATCAGCCCCAGCATTTT. Protein sequence: CASSYRDRGGNQPQHF.